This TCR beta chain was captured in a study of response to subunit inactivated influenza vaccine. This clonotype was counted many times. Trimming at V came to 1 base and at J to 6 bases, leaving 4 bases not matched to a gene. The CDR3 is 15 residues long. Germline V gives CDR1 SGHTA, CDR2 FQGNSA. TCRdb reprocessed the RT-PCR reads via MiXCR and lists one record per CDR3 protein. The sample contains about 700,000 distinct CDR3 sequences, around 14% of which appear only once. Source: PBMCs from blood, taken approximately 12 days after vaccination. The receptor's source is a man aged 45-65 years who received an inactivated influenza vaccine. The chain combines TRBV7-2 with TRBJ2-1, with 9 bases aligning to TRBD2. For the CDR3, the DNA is TGTGCCAGCAGCTTAGTTAGCGGGAGCGGCAATGAGCAGTTCTTC. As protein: CASSLVSGSGNEQFF.